The source of this T cell receptor (beta chain) is a study of OX40 agonist ivuxolimab in advanced cancers. Study summary: Patients with hepatocellular carcinoma, melanoma, renal cell or head and neck cancer made up the dose-escalation patients. Overall study results and limits: At 0.1 to 3.0 mg/kg, CD4+ and CD8+ blood T cells expanded clonally by week 6.

Peripheral blood came from all dose cohorts at three timepoints. The data were produced by immunoSEQ multiplex PCR, yet TCRdb's version contains in-frame clones alone and is incomplete. Counted here are tens of thousands of clones, over 80% occurring once; the ten biggest clones make up roughly 5%. Trimming took off 6 bases at V and 10 bases at J, with 22 bases between the two ends. The CDR3 loop spans 15 amino acids. Germline CDR1 is KGHSH and CDR2 is LQKENI. With respect to this clone: Its antigen remains unknown.

The V call is TRBV18, the J call TRBJ2-1; TRBD1 is a possible D gene (6 bases). This receptor was taken from an adult with an advanced solid tumor such as melanoma, head and neck, liver or kidney cancer. The specimen comprised CD4+ or CD8+ T cells sorted from blood, sampled in a trial of the OX40 agonist ivuxolimab. The CDR3 here is CASSHPQEGRGEQFF. Written as DNA, the CDR3 is TGTGCCAGCTCCCACCCCCAGGAAGGTAGGGGGGAGCAGTTCTTC.